The clone carrying this T cell receptor beta chain came up once. Source study methods: For nucleated cells, counts were estimated from reference gene primer amplification. Clones were read by immunoSEQ multiplex PCR, and TCRdb kept only the in-frame ones, dropping some. Clonal size and the V and J genes are those of that table, whereas D and trimming came from the DNA. The sample carries 270,000 or so clones, 80% to 90% recorded once. V was pared by 6 bases and J by 2 bases, with 8 bases between. CDR3 length: 13 amino acids. The germline CDR1 and CDR2 sequences are MNHEY and SMNVEV (reference sequence). This sample was included in a study of blood T cell repertoires in COVID-19. Study background: COVID-19 samples from acute and convalescent phases originated in the United States, Italy and Spain. The analysed material was cDNA or gDNA that came from T cells, B-cell-depleted T cells, or PBMCs.

Enrolment of Seattle patients took place during active infection, and they were followed longitudinally. The chain joins TRBV27 to TRBJ1-3, with no clear D. Sequencing was carried out using peripheral blood. This TCR derives from a woman aged 30 to 39 with COVID-19, enrolled during active disease. The CDR3 sequence: CASRGEAGNTIYF. Written as DNA, the CDR3 is TGTGCCAGCAGAGGAGAGGCTGGAAACACCATATATTTT.